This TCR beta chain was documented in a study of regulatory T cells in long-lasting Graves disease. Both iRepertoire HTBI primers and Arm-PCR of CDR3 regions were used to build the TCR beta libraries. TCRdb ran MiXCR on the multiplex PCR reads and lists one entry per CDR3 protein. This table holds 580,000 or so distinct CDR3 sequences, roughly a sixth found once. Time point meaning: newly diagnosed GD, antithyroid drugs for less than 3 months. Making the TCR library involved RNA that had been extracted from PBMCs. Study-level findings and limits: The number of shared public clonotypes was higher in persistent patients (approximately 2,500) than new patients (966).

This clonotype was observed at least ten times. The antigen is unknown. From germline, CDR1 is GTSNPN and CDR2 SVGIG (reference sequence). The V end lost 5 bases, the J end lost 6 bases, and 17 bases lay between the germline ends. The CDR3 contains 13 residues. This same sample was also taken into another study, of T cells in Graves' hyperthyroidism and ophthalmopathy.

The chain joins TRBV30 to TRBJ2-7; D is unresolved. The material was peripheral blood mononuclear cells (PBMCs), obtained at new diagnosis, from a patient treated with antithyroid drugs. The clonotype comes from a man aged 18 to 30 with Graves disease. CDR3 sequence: CAWSVGSGLEQYF. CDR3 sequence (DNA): TGTGCCTGGTCCGTCGGTTCGGGCCTCGAGCAGTACTTC. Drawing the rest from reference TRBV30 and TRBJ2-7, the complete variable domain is SQTIHQWPATLVQPVGSPLSLECTVEGTSNPNLYWYRQAAGRGLQLLFYSVGIGQISSEVPQNLSASRPQDRQFILSSKKLLLSDSGFYLCAWSVGSGLEQYFGPGTRLTVT.